The TCR beta chain described here comes from a study of T cell responses to AZD1222 COVID-19 vaccine. The table lists this clone with a count of one. No antigen is known for it. Assay used: immunoSEQ multiplex PCR; TCRdb lists only in-frame clones, some missing. The table includes some 190,000 clones, roughly 91% detected once. Study results and caveats: The sample set comprised mostly white British donors with more females, and clonal diversity was possibly underestimated.

The source material was peripheral blood, sampled 28 days after the second AZD1222 dose. The source of this sequence is an adult who received the AZD1222 COVID-19 vaccine.

Written as DNA, the CDR3 is TGTGCCAGCAGCCAATCCACGTTACTACCCCTGGAAGAGACCCAGTACTTC. Translation: CASSQSTLLPLEETQYF. The rearrangement links TRBV3-1 (or the pseudogene TRBV3-2) to TRBJ2-5; D is uncertain. The CDR3 is made up of 17 amino acids. Germline values: CDR1 LGHDT, CDR2 YNNKEL (reference sequence). Deletions cut 2 bases from V and 3 bases from J, with 19 bases between.